A selection of T cell receptor beta chains follows, all from one sample in a study of blood T cells in healthy people across ages. Via MiXCR, TCRdb re-called the 5' RACE reads, giving one row per CDR3 protein. The repertoire consists of roughly 700,000 distinct CDR3 sequences, with 45% to 50% occurring once and the leading ten covering under 35%. Sequencing was done on a sample of blood. The origin of the receptors is a woman aged 55-69 years in good health. The CDR3 runs from the conserved cysteine through the conserved F or W. A D gene is named only where the DNA matches it firmly. Size tells how often a clone was seen (once, few, many) or the class of an expanded clone, and some rows leave it out.

cdr3_length j_call d_call v_call clone_size cdr3_aa cdr3_nt
12 TRBJ2-1 TRBD1 TRBV6-2/TRBV6-3 . CATRDRVNEQFF TGTGCCACCCGGGACAGGGTCAATGAGCAGTTCTTC
16 TRBJ1-6 . TRBV7-2 . CASSLASAGRLSPLHF TGTGCCAGCAGCTTAGCTTCCGCGGGGAGACTTTCACCCCTCCACTTT
19 TRBJ2-1 TRBD2 TRBV12-3/TRBV12-4 . CASKGPGLAGGESYNEQFF TGTGCCAGCAAGGGCCCGGGACTAGCGGGAGGAGAGTCCTACAATGAGCAGTTCTTC
12 TRBJ1-1 . TRBV6-6 . CASTNPREEAFF TGTGCCAGCACCAACCCCCGGGAAGAAGCTTTCTTT
15 TRBJ1-4 . TRBV20-1 . CSARNIQTTNEKLFF TGCAGTGCTAGAAACATACAGACGACTAATGAAAAACTGTTTTTT
15 TRBJ2-1 TRBD2 TRBV7-9 few CASSTGLAAYNEQFF TGTGCCAGCAGCACCGGACTAGCGGCCTACAATGAGCAGTTCTTC
8 TRBJ2-1 . TRBV20-1 . CTTREQFF TGCACGACCAGGGAGCAGTTCTTC
14 TRBJ2-4 . TRBV9 . CASSEGVAKNIQYF TGTGCCAGCAGCGAGGGGGTAGCCAAAAACATTCAGTACTTC
17 TRBJ2-7 . TRBV6-2/TRBV6-3 . CASSNFGVAALGYEQYF TGTGCCAGCAGTAACTTTGGCGTAGCGGCTCTAGGCTACGAGCAGTACTTC
14 TRBJ1-1 . TRBV4-3 . CASSQVPGETEAFF TGCGCCAGCAGCCAAGTCCCGGGGGAGACTGAAGCTTTCTTT
12 TRBJ1-1 . TRBV25-1 few CATGGMNTEAFF TGTGCCACGGGGGGAATGAACACTGAAGCTTTCTTT
13 TRBJ1-2 . TRBV28 . CASSFVRNYGYTF TGTGCCAGCAGTTTCGTACGGAACTATGGCTACACCTTC
13 TRBJ2-5 TRBD1 TRBV6-2/TRBV6-3 . CVSSGTGTGEQYF TGTGTCAGCAGTGGGACAGGGACTGGTGAGCAGTACTTC
15 TRBJ2-7 TRBD2 TRBV5-1 few CASRKRGDASYEQYF TGCGCCAGCAGAAAGCGGGGCGACGCCTCCTACGAGCAGTACTTC
17 TRBJ2-5 TRBD2 TRBV4-3 few CASSQVDSGRERNEQYF TGCGCCAGCAGCCAAGTCGATAGCGGGAGAGAGCGCAATGAGCAGTACTTC
15 TRBJ1-2 TRBD1 TRBV20-1 . CGARLTGANNYGYTF TGCGGTGCTAGGCTGACAGGGGCGAATAACTATGGCTACACCTTC
15 TRBJ1-2 . TRBV15 few CATSRELTGNYGYTF TGTGCCACCAGCAGAGAGCTGACAGGCAACTATGGCTACACCTTC
15 TRBJ2-1 TRBD1 TRBV7-3 . CASSSTLDRANEQFF TGTGCCAGCAGCTCGACCCTCGACAGGGCCAATGAGCAGTTCTTC
12 TRBJ2-5 . TRBV29-1 . CSVAPTSETQYF TGCAGCGTTGCACCGACGTCGGAGACCCAGTACTTC
14 TRBJ2-5 . TRBV7-3 . CASSPTRGGETQYF TGTGCCAGCAGCCCGACACGGGGTGGGGAGACCCAGTACTTC
17 TRBJ2-5 TRBD1 TRBV7-3 few CASSSKPRQGGQETQYF TGTGCCAGCAGCTCCAAACCCCGACAGGGTGGGCAAGAGACCCAGTACTTC
12 TRBJ1-2 . TRBV20-1 . CSALDSNYGYTF TGCAGTGCTTTGGACAGCAACTATGGCTACACCTTC
15 TRBJ2-7 TRBD1 TRBV6-2/TRBV6-3 . CASNLPRQGSYEQYF TGTGCCAGCAATCTGCCGAGACAGGGGTCCTACGAGCAGTACTTC
13 TRBJ2-5 . TRBV29-1 . CSVGRRGQETQYF TGCAGCGTTGGACGCAGAGGCCAAGAGACCCAGTACTTC
16 TRBJ2-3 TRBD1 TRBV28 . CASSDSTKGAPDTQYF TGTGCCAGCAGTGATAGTACGAAGGGGGCCCCAGATACGCAGTATTTT
16 TRBJ1-2 . TRBV7-2 . CASSVRTGSVKDGYTF TGTGCCAGCAGCGTCAGAACAGGGTCCGTAAAGGATGGCTACACCTTC
15 TRBJ1-6 . TRBV11-2 few CASSLSGPLNSPLHF TGTGCCAGCAGCTTGAGTGGACCCTTAAATTCACCCCTCCACTTT
15 TRBJ2-7 TRBD1 TRBV7-2 . CASSLRNRGPGEQYF TGTGCCAGCAGCTTACGCAACAGGGGGCCGGGCGAGCAGTACTTC
17 TRBJ2-2 TRBD2 TRBV20-1 . CSARPTLAGVRTGELFF TGCAGTGCTAGACCCACGCTAGCGGGAGTCCGAACCGGGGAGCTGTTTTTT
15 TRBJ2-1 TRBD2 TRBV9 once CASSSRAPGGNEQFF TGTGCCAGCAGCTCCCGCGCTCCGGGGGGGAATGAGCAGTTCTTC